The clone carrying this T cell receptor (beta chain) appeared a single time. Antigen unknown. TCRdb keeps only in-frame clones here, not all; method: immunoSEQ multiplex PCR. The sample consists of millions of clones, approximately 94% of them appearing once. The data belong to a study of shared clonotypes between healthy human individuals. About the research overall: Sampling drew on donors who were a couple of women and three men aged 18 to 49.

Overall study findings and caveats: Apart from blood, nothing was sampled; tissue repertoires likely differ. Incompleteness in sorted-subset sequencing, despite large depth, was shown by rarefaction.

Germline lookup yields CDR1 MNHEY and CDR2 SVGAGI. J gave up 7 bases and V 2 bases, and 3 bases lay outside the gene matches. CDR3 size: 13 residues. Naive-designated CD8 cells lacked CD45RO, were positively enriched for CCR7, and omitted terminally differentiated effector memory CD45RA+ cells. The sequenced sample was naive CD8+ T cells sorted from blood. The chain couples TRBV6-5 to TRBJ1-2; 8 bases map to TRBD1. The source of this sequence is a man between 18 and 29 years old in good health. CDR3 amino acids: CASSYDRGGGYTF. CDR3 DNA sequence: TGTGCCAGCAGTTACGACAGGGGCGGTGGCTACACCTTC.